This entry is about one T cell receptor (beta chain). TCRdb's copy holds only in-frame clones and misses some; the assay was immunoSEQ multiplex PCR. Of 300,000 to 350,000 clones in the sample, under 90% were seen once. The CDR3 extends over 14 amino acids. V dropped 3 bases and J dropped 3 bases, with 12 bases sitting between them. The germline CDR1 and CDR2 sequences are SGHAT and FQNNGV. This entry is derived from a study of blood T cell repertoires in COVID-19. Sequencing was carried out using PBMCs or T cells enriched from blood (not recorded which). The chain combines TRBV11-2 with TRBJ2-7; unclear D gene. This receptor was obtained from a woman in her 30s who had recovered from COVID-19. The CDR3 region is CASSFLEGSYEQYF. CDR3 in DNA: TGTGCCAGCAGCTTCCTAGAAGGCAGCTACGAGCAGTACTTC. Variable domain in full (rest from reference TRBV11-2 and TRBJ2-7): EAGVAQSPRYKIIEKRQSVAFWCNPISGHATLYWYQQILGQGPKLLIQFQNNGVVDDSQLPKDRFSAERLKGVDSTLKIQPAKLEDSAVYLCASSFLEGSYEQYFGPGTRLTVT.